Listed below are T cell receptor beta chains from one sample, sequenced in a study of T-cell memory formation after mild COVID-19. In TCRdb, the 5' RACE reads were re-called with MiXCR into one record per CDR3 protein. Of over 500,000 distinct CDR3 sequences listed, 15% to 20% were seen once; the top ten hold 8.1%. The sample was PBMCs or a T cell subset sorted from them (not recorded which). The receptors were gathered from an adult woman who had mild COVID-19 (a few samples of this study predate the infection). Cell type and time point are not known. The CDR3 runs from the conserved cysteine through the conserved F or W. D genes are given only for firm matches. Clone size is shown for a subset of rows, as once, few, many or a class of expanded clone.

d_call: TRBD2
clone_size: .
j_call: TRBJ2-1
v_call: TRBV7-2
cdr3_nt: TGTGCCAGCAGCTTAAGACTAGCGGGAGCTTCCTCCTACAATGAGCATTTCTTC
cdr3_aa: CASSLRLAGASSYNEHFF

d_call: .
clone_size: few
j_call: TRBJ2-2
v_call: TRBV9
cdr3_nt: TGTGCCAGCAGCGGAGGGGCAGTATCGAACACCGGGGAGCTGTTTTTT
cdr3_aa: CASSGGAVSNTGELFF

d_call: TRBD2
clone_size: few
j_call: TRBJ2-5
v_call: TRBV7-6
cdr3_nt: TGTGCCAGCAGCTCTACACTAGTGAGCGGGGGACCCCAGCGAGAGACCCAGTACTTC
cdr3_aa: CASSSTLVSGGPQRETQYF

d_call: .
clone_size: .
j_call: TRBJ2-5
v_call: TRBV7-2
cdr3_nt: TGTGCCAGCAGCTCTATTGGCATGAATCAAGAGACCCAGTACTTC
cdr3_aa: CASSSIGMNQETQYF

d_call: .
clone_size: .
j_call: TRBJ2-1
v_call: TRBV5-5
cdr3_nt: TGTGCCAGCACCTCGGGGAGAAGGGGATTGGTCGATGAGCAGTTCTTC
cdr3_aa: CASTSGRRGLVDEQFF

d_call: .
clone_size: once
j_call: TRBJ1-2
v_call: TRBV7-9
cdr3_nt: TGTGCCAGCAGCATCATACTCACGGGACGGAGCTATGGCTACACCTTC
cdr3_aa: CASSIILTGRSYGYTF

d_call: .
clone_size: .
j_call: TRBJ2-4
v_call: TRBV7-9
cdr3_nt: TGTGCCAGCAGCTTAGAGTGGAACATTCAGTACTTC
cdr3_aa: CASSLEWNIQYF

d_call: TRBD1
clone_size: few
j_call: TRBJ2-7
v_call: TRBV10-3
cdr3_nt: TGTGCCATCAGCGCGGACAGGCGGGAGCAGTACTTC
cdr3_aa: CAISADRREQYF

d_call: TRBD1
clone_size: .
j_call: TRBJ2-7
v_call: TRBV2
cdr3_nt: TGTGCCAGCAGCCCAATAGGACGACAGGGTTACGAGCAGTACTTC
cdr3_aa: CASSPIGRQGYEQYF

d_call: TRBD2
clone_size: .
j_call: TRBJ2-5
v_call: TRBV15
cdr3_nt: TGTGCCACCAGCAGAGATCTAGCGGGAGGATCTGAGACCCAGTACTTC
cdr3_aa: CATSRDLAGGSETQYF

d_call: .
clone_size: few
j_call: TRBJ2-7
v_call: TRBV7-9
cdr3_nt: TGTGCCAGCAGCTTAGGGGGCAGGGGCCACGAGCAGTACTTC
cdr3_aa: CASSLGGRGHEQYF

d_call: .
clone_size: few
j_call: TRBJ2-1
v_call: TRBV4-2
cdr3_nt: TGTGCCAGCAGCCCGGCTACCTACAATGAGCAGTTCTTC
cdr3_aa: CASSPATYNEQFF

d_call: .
clone_size: many
j_call: TRBJ2-7
v_call: TRBV7-2
cdr3_nt: TGTGCCAGCAGCTTAGTGTCGACCAGCTCCTACGAGCAGTACTTC
cdr3_aa: CASSLVSTSSYEQYF

d_call: .
clone_size: few
j_call: TRBJ1-2
v_call: TRBV5-1
cdr3_nt: TGCGCCAGCAGCTTAGGGGACGGACCCTATGGCTACACCTTC
cdr3_aa: CASSLGDGPYGYTF

d_call: .
clone_size: .
j_call: TRBJ1-2
v_call: TRBV27
cdr3_nt: TGTGCCAGCAGTTTATTTCCCAAAGGCATCTATGGCTACACCTTC
cdr3_aa: CASSLFPKGIYGYTF

d_call: .
clone_size: .
j_call: TRBJ2-2
v_call: TRBV7-2
cdr3_nt: TGTGCCAGCAGCTTAGGGACACGAGTCACCGGGGAGCTGTTTTTT
cdr3_aa: CASSLGTRVTGELFF

d_call: TRBD2
clone_size: .
j_call: TRBJ2-2
v_call: TRBV7-9
cdr3_nt: TGTGCCAGCAGCACCACTAGCGGGGGGGACACCGGGGAGCTGTTTTTT
cdr3_aa: CASSTTSGGDTGELFF

d_call: .
clone_size: few
j_call: TRBJ1-5
v_call: TRBV5-1
cdr3_nt: TGTGCCAGCAGCTTAGACGGCCAGCCCCAGCATTTT
cdr3_aa: CASSLDGQPQHF

d_call: .
clone_size: .
j_call: TRBJ2-2
v_call: TRBV24-1
cdr3_nt: TGTGCCACCAGTGATACGGCATTTAGCGGAACCACCGGGGAGCTGTTTTTT
cdr3_aa: CATSDTAFSGTTGELFF

d_call: TRBD1
clone_size: .
j_call: TRBJ2-5
v_call: TRBV2
cdr3_nt: TGTGCCAGCAGTGAACAGGGGGCGGAAGAGACCCAGTACTTC
cdr3_aa: CASSEQGAEETQYF

d_call: TRBD1
clone_size: few
j_call: TRBJ1-3
v_call: TRBV12-3/TRBV12-4
cdr3_nt: TGTGCCAGCAGTTCCCGGGACAGTTTCTCTGCCCTTCTCTCTGGAAACACCATATATTTT
cdr3_aa: CASSSRDSFSALLSGNTIYF

d_call: .
clone_size: few
j_call: TRBJ1-1
v_call: TRBV20-1
cdr3_nt: TGCAGTGCTAGAGATCCCGGGCGGGAAGCTTTCTTT
cdr3_aa: CSARDPGREAFF

d_call: .
clone_size: many
j_call: TRBJ1-4
v_call: TRBV18
cdr3_nt: TGTGCCAGCTCACCACGTCTGCGGCAGGGTGGAGAAAAACTGTTTTTT
cdr3_aa: CASSPRLRQGGEKLFF

d_call: TRBD1
clone_size: few
j_call: TRBJ2-5
v_call: TRBV10-3
cdr3_nt: TGTGCCATCAGTAAATCCCAAGGGGACAGGGTGGAGGAGACCCAGTACTTC
cdr3_aa: CAISKSQGDRVEETQYF

d_call: .
clone_size: many
j_call: TRBJ2-5
v_call: TRBV12-3/TRBV12-4
cdr3_nt: TGTGCCAGCAGCCCGCCGTGGGAGACCCAGTACTTC
cdr3_aa: CASSPPWETQYF

d_call: .
clone_size: few
j_call: TRBJ2-1
v_call: TRBV29-1
cdr3_nt: TGCAGCGTTGCAAGCGCAAGGTCTGACAATGAGCAGTTCTTC
cdr3_aa: CSVASARSDNEQFF

d_call: TRBD2
clone_size: .
j_call: TRBJ2-1
v_call: TRBV24-1
cdr3_nt: TGTGCCACCAGTGACCCGGGACTAGTCGGGGTCAATGAGCAGTTCTTC
cdr3_aa: CATSDPGLVGVNEQFF

d_call: .
clone_size: .
j_call: TRBJ1-3
v_call: TRBV11-2
cdr3_nt: TGTGCCAGCAGCATAACAGATACCTCTGGAAACACCATATATTTT
cdr3_aa: CASSITDTSGNTIYF

d_call: TRBD1
clone_size: few
j_call: TRBJ2-5
v_call: TRBV6-5
cdr3_nt: TGTGCCAGCAGTTACGAAGGGGGCGTAGGGCAAGAGACCCAGTACTTC
cdr3_aa: CASSYEGGVGQETQYF

d_call: TRBD1
clone_size: .
j_call: TRBJ1-5
v_call: TRBV7-2
cdr3_nt: TGTGCCAGCAGCCCCAGACAGGGTGCTCAGCCCCAGCATTTT
cdr3_aa: CASSPRQGAQPQHF

d_call: .
clone_size: few
j_call: TRBJ2-7
v_call: TRBV7-2
cdr3_nt: TGTGCCAGCAGCTTAGAAGGCGGGGTTCCCTACGAGCAGTACTTC
cdr3_aa: CASSLEGGVPYEQYF

d_call: .
clone_size: .
j_call: TRBJ2-2
v_call: TRBV6-1
cdr3_nt: TGTGCCAGCAGGAAGGTTCCGGATTCGACCGGGGAGCTGTTTTTT
cdr3_aa: CASRKVPDSTGELFF

d_call: .
clone_size: .
j_call: TRBJ2-3
v_call: TRBV29-1
cdr3_nt: TGCAGCGTTGAAGGGATTGCGGGATTCACAGATACGCAGTATTTT
cdr3_aa: CSVEGIAGFTDTQYF

d_call: .
clone_size: .
j_call: TRBJ2-5
v_call: TRBV3-1
cdr3_nt: TGTGCCAGCAGCCAAGTGTCGCTAGCGGAGACCCAGTACTTC
cdr3_aa: CASSQVSLAETQYF

d_call: TRBD1
clone_size: many
j_call: TRBJ2-7
v_call: TRBV7-3
cdr3_nt: TGTGCCAGCAGCTTGACAGGGGCTCGTGAGCAGTACTTC
cdr3_aa: CASSLTGAREQYF

d_call: .
clone_size: .
j_call: TRBJ2-1
v_call: TRBV9
cdr3_nt: TGTGCCAGCAGCCTTCCCAGAGGGGCAGGGCCTCTGAATGAGCAGTTCTTC
cdr3_aa: CASSLPRGAGPLNEQFF

d_call: .
clone_size: .
j_call: TRBJ2-7
v_call: TRBV11-2
cdr3_nt: TGTGCCAGCAGCTTAGATCGGGGGAGTCGGTACTTC
cdr3_aa: CASSLDRGSRYF

d_call: .
clone_size: few
j_call: TRBJ1-2
v_call: TRBV7-2
cdr3_nt: TGTGCCAGCAGCTTAGGACTGATTTCCCCTAACTATGGCTACACCTTC
cdr3_aa: CASSLGLISPNYGYTF

d_call: .
clone_size: few
j_call: TRBJ2-5
v_call: TRBV5-5
cdr3_nt: TGTGCCAGCAGCTTGCCCGGGATCCAAGAGACCCAGTACTTC
cdr3_aa: CASSLPGIQETQYF

d_call: .
clone_size: few
j_call: TRBJ1-5
v_call: TRBV6-1
cdr3_nt: TGTGCCAGCGAACGGGGGTATGGGTCTGCCAATCAGCCCCAGCATTTT
cdr3_aa: CASERGYGSANQPQHF

d_call: .
clone_size: many
j_call: TRBJ2-7
v_call: TRBV7-9
cdr3_nt: TGTGCCAGCAGCTCGAGGGCTACCTACGAGCAGTACTTC
cdr3_aa: CASSSRATYEQYF

d_call: .
clone_size: .
j_call: TRBJ1-6
v_call: TRBV20-1
cdr3_nt: TGCAGTGCTAGAGAAGGCCGACGGGGACCCAATTCACCCCTCCACTTT
cdr3_aa: CSAREGRRGPNSPLHF

d_call: .
clone_size: .
j_call: TRBJ1-5
v_call: TRBV7-2
cdr3_nt: TGTGCCAGCAGCTTAGCGAGCCAGCCGAATCAGCCCCAGCATTTT
cdr3_aa: CASSLASQPNQPQHF

d_call: .
clone_size: .
j_call: TRBJ2-7
v_call: TRBV14
cdr3_nt: TGTGCCAGCAGCCAAGTCATTTACGAGCAGTACTTC
cdr3_aa: CASSQVIYEQYF

d_call: TRBD1
clone_size: many
j_call: TRBJ1-1
v_call: TRBV5-1
cdr3_nt: TGCGCCAGCAGCACCAACAGGGGTCTTGAAGCTTTCTTT
cdr3_aa: CASSTNRGLEAFF

d_call: TRBD1
clone_size: many
j_call: TRBJ2-7
v_call: TRBV7-2
cdr3_nt: TGTGCCAGCAGCACGGGGACAGTCTACGAGCAGTACTTC
cdr3_aa: CASSTGTVYEQYF